This T cell receptor (beta chain) was captured in a study of T cell responses to AZD1222 COVID-19 vaccine. At the level of the study: Second-dose timings of about 4 or about 12 weeks were pooled.

The trim removed 5 bases at V and 8 bases at J, leaving 10 bases unmatched. This CDR3 has 15 amino acids. The germline V gene has CDR1 SGHTA and CDR2 FQGNSA. Generated by immunoSEQ multiplex PCR, the TCRdb table keeps only in-frame clones and is missing some. The sample lists some 110,000 clones, roughly 80% seen once, with roughly 9.9% in the top ten. Notes on the study in general: Spike-specific TCR breadth and depth both grew after two AZD1222 doses. The reported proportion of spike-specific TCRs targeting unmutated variant regions was nearly half.

Worth noting for this clone: Antigen: not known.

The sequences come from peripheral blood, collected on day 0 of AZD1222 vaccination. This chain connects TRBV7-2 to TRBJ2-1; TRBD2 agrees at 9 bases. This receptor was obtained from an adult in good health. The CDR3 bases are TGTGCCAGCAGCACGACTAGCGGTCGGTTCTATGAGCAGTTCTTC. Encoded protein: CASSTTSGRFYEQFF.